This T cell receptor beta chain was sequenced in a study of T cell responses to AZD1222 COVID-19 vaccine. Whole-study results and caveats: Receipt of two AZD1222 doses was followed by a rise in Spike-specific TCR breadth and depth. The sample set comprised mostly white British donors with more females, and clonal diversity was possibly underestimated. Spike-wide vaccine-associated CD4 TCRs dominated at 160-218 and 743-854.

CDR1 is LGHDT, CDR2 YNNKEL, per germline (reference sequence). This CDR3 has 15 residues. Trimming removed 1 base at V and 0 bases at J, with 7 bases between. To note about this clone: The target antigen is unknown.

Sequencing was performed with immunoSEQ multiplex PCR; in TCRdb, only in-frame clones are kept and a portion is missing. Among 140,000 to 150,000 clones listed, over 75% were seen once. The TCR comes from an adult in good health. The chain recombines TRBV3-1 (or the pseudogene TRBV3-2) with TRBJ1-3; D is undetermined. The source was peripheral blood, collected on day 0 of AZD1222 vaccination. The CDR3: CASSQGRVSGNTIYF. In nucleotides, the CDR3 is TGTGCCAGCAGCCAAGGGAGGGTCTCTGGAAACACCATATATTTT.